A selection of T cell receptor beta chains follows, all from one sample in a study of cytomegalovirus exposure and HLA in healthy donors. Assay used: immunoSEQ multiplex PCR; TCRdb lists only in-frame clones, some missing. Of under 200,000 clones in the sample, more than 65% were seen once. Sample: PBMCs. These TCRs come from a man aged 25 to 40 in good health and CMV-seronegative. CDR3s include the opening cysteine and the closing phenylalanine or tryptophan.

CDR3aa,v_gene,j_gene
CASSQDPGWAGALSYEQYF,TRBV4-2,TRBJ2-7
CSSSLVGQWQFF,TRBV7-9,TRBJ2-1
CASSLSPGEAFF,TRBV7-9,TRBJ1-1
CASSLTVAGGAETQYF,TRBV11-3,TRBJ2-5
CASSFGFGDGGSPLHF,TRBV7-8,TRBJ1-6
CASSPTQQGGYEQYF,TRBV18,TRBJ2-7
CASSFSGNVGELFF,TRBV11-2,TRBJ2-2
CASSTTEQNTQYF,TRBV7-3,TRBJ2-3
CASRHGTGVYNEQFF,TRBV6-5,TRBJ2-1
CASSVDPQGAYEQYF,TRBV9,TRBJ2-7
CASSLGRDRPSGYTF,TRBV5-1,TRBJ1-2
CASSRGQSNTEAFF,TRBV28,TRBJ1-1